The 23 T cell receptor beta chains given below trace back to one sample, sequenced in a study of blood T cell repertoires in COVID-19. TCRdb's table, derived via immunoSEQ multiplex PCR, lists solely in-frame clones and lacks some. The profile shows a few hundred thousand clones, around 89% of them singletons. Sequencing was done on a sample of peripheral blood. These receptors originate from a young man who had recovered from COVID-19.

The rearrangement links TRBV7-9 to TRBJ2-5; 8 bases agree with TRBD1. CDR3 size: 15 residues. J lost 5 bases, V lost 6 bases, and 11 bases had no gene match. The germline CDR1 and CDR2 sequences are SEHNR and FQNEAQ (reference sequence). Here the CDR3 reads CASSPFSGTGETQYF. The CDR3 DNA sequence: TGTGCCAGCAGTCCGTTCTCCGGGACAGGCGAGACCCAGTACTTC.

This clone was seen a handful of times. This chain connects TRBV6-6 to TRBJ1-1; no reliable D call. Germline V gene data show CDR1 as MNHNY and CDR2 as SVGAGI (reference sequence). The CDR3 consists of 14 residues. Trimming took off 2 bases at V and 2 bases at J, with 9 bases between the two ends. The CDR3 protein is CASSYEEINTEAFF. Written as DNA, the CDR3 is TGTGCCAGCAGTTACGAGGAGATAAACACTGAAGCTTTCTTT.

The CDR3 here is CASEGRGNSPLHF. The CDR3 coding sequence is TGTGCCAGTGAGGGCCGGGGGAATTCACCCCTCCACTTT. The J gene is TRBJ1-6, the V gene TRBV19, with a tentative D call TRBD1 (5 bases). The CDR3 covers 13 residues. The germline V and J ends were trimmed by 8 bases and 7 bases, with 12 bases remaining between them. Per the germline V gene, CDR1 is LNHDA and CDR2 is SQIVND (reference sequence). Based on the CDR3 plus reference TRBV19 and TRBJ1-6, the full variable domain is DGGITQSPKYLFRKEGQNVTLSCEQNLNHDAMYWYRQDPGQGLRLIYYSQIVNDFQKGDIAEGYSVSREKKESFPLTVTSAQKNPTAFYLCASEGRGNSPLHFGNGTRLTVT.

The V and J genes are TRBV28 and TRBJ1-5, with D perhaps TRBD1 (5 bases). The V and J ends lost 6 bases and 0 bases respectively, with 9 bases between them. The CDR3 is 14 residues long. Germline V gene data show CDR1 as MDHEN and CDR2 as SYDVKM. The CDR3 sequence: CASRTVYSNQPQHF. CDR3 nucleotide sequence: TGTGCCAGCAGGACAGTCTATAGCAATCAGCCCCAGCATTTT. Full variable domain (rest looked up from reference TRBV28 and TRBJ1-5): DVKVTQSSRYLVKRTGEKVFLECVQDMDHENMFWYRQDPGLGLRLIYFSYDVKMKEKGDIPEGYSVSREKKERFSLILESASTNQTSMYLCASRTVYSNQPQHFGDGTRLSIL.

This rearrangement joins TRBV7-8 to TRBJ2-2, with 7 bases fitting TRBD1. V lost 2 bases to trimming and J lost 1 base; unmatched junction nucleotides: 4. Germline V CDR1 and CDR2: SGHVS, FQNEAQ. The CDR3 length is 16 residues. The CDR3 coding sequence is TGTGCCAGCAGCTTAAGGACAGGTTTGAACACCGGGGAGCTGTTTTTT. Its protein product is CASSLRTGLNTGELFF.

This sequence joins TRBV6-6 and TRBJ2-7; the D gene is possibly TRBD1 (6 bases). The germline CDR1 and CDR2 sequences are MNHNY and SVGAGI (reference sequence). V was cut by 5 bases and J by 3 bases, with 14 bases left in between. CDR3 length: 14 amino acids. The DNA for the CDR3 is TGTGCCAGCAGTCCCCCGCAGGGGATCTACGAGCAGTACTTC. Encoded protein: CASSPPQGIYEQYF.

The gene calls are TRBV19 and TRBJ2-7; D might be TRBD1 (5 bases). Trimming cost V 6 bases and J 1 base, with 10 bases left between them. Germline CDR1 reads LNHDA; CDR2 reads SQIVND (reference sequence). This CDR3 is built from 13 residues. Here the CDR3 DNA reads TGTGCCAGTAGCCCGACAGCGTCCTACGAGCAGTACTTC. Translating gives CASSPTASYEQYF.

The chain couples TRBV4-1 to TRBJ2-7; 8 bases align to TRBD1. The CDR3 totals 15 residues. J gave up 3 bases and V 4 bases, and 8 bases lay outside the gene matches. CDR1 and CDR2 from the germline V gene are MGHRA and YSYEKL. CDR3 sequence (DNA): TGCGCCAGCAGCCTGGGACAGGAGGGAGTCTACGAGCAGTACTTC. Translated: CASSLGQEGVYEQYF.

The chain couples TRBV4-2 to TRBJ2-2; no reliable D call. V gave up 2 bases and J gave up 0 bases, with 10 bases separating them. The CDR3 is 16 residues long. Germline CDR1 is LGHNA and CDR2 is YNFKEQ. The CDR3 bases are TGTGCCAGCAGCCAACTGACACGAGCGAACACCGGGGAGCTGTTTTTT. Translation gives CASSQLTRANTGELFF.

The gene calls are TRBV28 and TRBJ2-1; D perhaps matches TRBD1 (6 bases). This CDR3 has 16 amino acids. Trimming left V 3 bases short and J 9 bases short, with 21 bases between. The V gene's germline CDR1 is MDHEN and CDR2 SYDVKM. CDR3 sequence (DNA): TGTGCCAGCAGTTTTCCCAGGGGTAGCGCCCTCGTTGAGCAGTTCTTC. Protein product: CASSFPRGSALVEQFF. The whole variable domain, remainder taken from reference TRBV28 and TRBJ2-1, is DVKVTQSSRYLVKRTGEKVFLECVQDMDHENMFWYRQDPGLGLRLIYFSYDVKMKEKGDIPEGYSVSREKKERFSLILESASTNQTSMYLCASSFPRGSALVEQFFGPGTRLTVL.

CDR3 sequence: CAISAGLAGAYEQYF. The CDR3 region has the DNA TGTGCCATCAGTGCGGGACTAGCGGGGGCCTACGAGCAGTACTTC. The chain recombines TRBV10-3 with TRBJ2-7; 14 bases fit TRBD2. This CDR3 is built from 15 residues. V lost 4 bases, J lost 2 bases, and 1 base stayed unmatched. The germline V gene has CDR1 ENHRY and CDR2 SYGVKD.

The V gene is TRBV24-1, the J gene TRBJ2-5, with 8 bases that match TRBD1. The CDR3 is 16 amino acids. CDR1 and CDR2 (germline): KGHDR, SFDVKD. V was clipped by 2 bases and J by 0 bases; unmatched bases: 4. Written as DNA, the CDR3 is TGTGCCACCAGTGATTCCGGGACAGGCCACCAAGAGACCCAGTACTTC. It translates to CATSDSGTGHQETQYF.

This clone was seen just once. The chain has TRBV27 and TRBJ2-7; D possibly corresponds to TRBD2 (6 bases). V lost 6 bases, J lost 2 bases, and 20 bases lay in between. The CDR3 consists of 16 residues. Germline CDR1 MNHEY, CDR2 SMNVEV (reference sequence). CDR3 loop: CASSASLTRGAYEQYF. For the CDR3, the DNA is TGTGCCAGCAGCGCCAGCCTGACTAGAGGAGCCTACGAGCAGTACTTC.

V is TRBV5-1 and J is TRBJ1-1; a possible D gene is TRBD1 (6 bases). The V end lost 5 bases, the J end lost 0 bases, and 11 bases lay between the germline ends. Germline V lookup: CDR1 SGHRS, CDR2 YFSETQ. CDR3 length: 14 residues. CDR3 sequence (DNA): TGCGCCAGCAGTTACAGGGACATGAACACTGAAGCTTTCTTT. Its protein product is CASSYRDMNTEAFF.

This chain uses TRBV6-2 or TRBV6-3 with TRBJ2-1; D unclear. Germline CDR1 is MNHEY and CDR2 is SVGEGT. The CDR3 runs 14 residues. V was shortened by 0 bases and J by 7 bases, with 10 bases between the two germline ends. CDR3 sequence (DNA): TGTGCCAGCAGTTACTCGGGCCCCACTAATGAGCAGTTCTTC. Its protein product is CASSYSGPTNEQFF.

Notes on this clone: The sample carries other DNA sequences with the same CDR3. The chain employs TRBV6-1 and TRBJ2-6; D is possibly TRBD1 (6 bases). Trimming took off 4 bases at V and 0 bases at J, with 13 bases between the two ends. CDR1 and CDR2 from the germline V gene are MNHNS and SASEGT. The CDR3 sequence is 17 residues long. The CDR3 bases are TGTGCCAGCAGTGTCCCAGGGGCCGGCTCTGGGGCCAACGTCCTGACTTTC. It codes for CASSVPGAGSGANVLTF.

The chain is built from TRBV7-8 and TRBJ2-1; 7 bases match TRBD2. From germline, CDR1 is SGHVS and CDR2 FQNEAQ. The V and J ends lost 3 bases and 7 bases, in that order; junction bases with no gene match: 3. This CDR3 has 13 residues. The CDR3 is CASSFGLVNEQFF. The CDR3 bases are TGTGCCAGCAGCTTTGGACTAGTTAATGAGCAGTTCTTC.

The chain couples TRBV5-1 to TRBJ1-5; D may be TRBD1 (5 bases). Trimming left V 0 bases short and J 8 bases short, with 15 bases between. CDR1 SGHRS and CDR2 YFSETQ come from the germline V gene. The CDR3 covers 15 residues. CDR3 loop: CASSLAGQGAEPQHF. CDR3 coding DNA: TGCGCCAGCAGCTTGGCCGGCCAGGGTGCGGAGCCCCAGCATTTT.

This clone was recorded only once. The chain joins TRBV30 to TRBJ1-6; D remains unclear. V gave up 8 bases and J gave up 3 bases, with 8 bases separating them. The length of the CDR3 is 12 residues. Germline loops: CDR1 GTSNPN, CDR2 SVGIG (reference sequence). The DNA for the CDR3 is TGTGCCGGCACAGTCTATAATTCACCCCTCCACTTT. Translated, it gives CAGTVYNSPLHF.

This chain connects TRBV10-2 to TRBJ2-7, with TRBD2 matching 13 bases. Germline loops: CDR1 WSHSY, CDR2 SAAADI. V trimming: 5 bases; J trimming: 2 bases; junction bases outside the gene matches: 6. CDR3 length equals 16 residues. CDR3 sequence: CASSMRGTSGTYEQYF. The CDR3, as DNA: TGCGCCAGCAGTATGAGAGGGACTAGCGGGACCTACGAGCAGTACTTC.

The CDR3 protein is CASSAGLAGGSYSYNEQFF. CDR3 in DNA: TGCGCCAGCAGCGCGGGACTAGCGGGAGGGTCGTACTCCTACAATGAGCAGTTCTTC. The chain combines TRBV5-1 with TRBJ2-1; TRBD2 matches at 16 bases. Trimming took 4 bases from V and 0 from J; bases not matched to a gene: 7. Germline V CDR1 and CDR2: SGHRS, YFSETQ. CDR3 length: 19 amino acids.

The CDR3 DNA reads TGTGCCAGCAGTCTGGGGACAGCCTTTATAGGGGGCTACGAGCAGTACTTC. This sequence encodes CASSLGTAFIGGYEQYF. The chain employs TRBV27 and TRBJ2-7; 7 bases match TRBD1. Germline V gene sequence: CDR1 MNHEY, CDR2 SMNVEV (reference sequence). The CDR3 runs 17 residues. V dropped 5 bases and J dropped 3; count of bases not matched to a gene: 16.

The chain has TRBV12-3 or TRBV12-4 and TRBJ1-1; D might be TRBD1 (6 bases). The CDR3 contains 13 residues. With 5 bases removed from V and 12 bases from J, the gap between germline ends came to 19 bases. CDR3 sequence reads: CASSPRENRATFF. The DNA of the CDR3 is TGTGCCAGCAGTCCTCGAGAGAACAGGGCGACTTTCTTT.